The present entry profiles one T cell receptor (beta chain) with its context. The antigen is undetermined. Its ends do not fully match the called genes, so a read error is possible. This sample's RNA came from whole unsorted tissue. More than 3 cm separated this lung sample from the edge of the tumor. TCRbeta libraries were built with three rounds of nested PCR, modified from ARM-PCR. TCRdb reanalysed the multiplex PCR reads using MiXCR and keeps one entry per CDR3 protein. Counted here are some 51,000 distinct CDR3 sequences, about two thirds occurring once; the ten biggest clones make up about 30%. Germline assignment: CDR1 SNHLY and CDR2 FYNNEI. There are 17 residues in the CDR3. The data originate from a study of tumor and adjacent non-tumor tissue in lung cancer. The overall study: The patients, some ten men and 5 or 6 women, were roughly 31 to 85 with stage I to III disease. Each sample yielded approximately 4 million productive TCRbeta reads on average. Study-level results: Compared with tumor, normal lung showed significantly lower TCR diversity.

The V call is TRBV2, the J call TRBJ2-5, with 8 bases matching TRBD2. The receptor comes from a woman aged 70-85 years with non-small cell lung cancer. Sequencing was carried out using distant non-tumor lung tissue. Written as DNA, the CDR3 is TGTACCAGCGGGTGGGGGACCAGCGGGAGCCCTCAAGAGACCCAGTACTTC. Residues: CTSGWGTSGSPQETQYF.